This TCR beta chain was observed in a study of CD8 T cells in ankylosing spondylitis. V lost 0 bases and J lost 0; bases outside the gene matches: 9. This CDR3 comprises 18 residues. Germline CDR1 and CDR2: DFQATT and SNEGSKA (reference sequence). TCRdb used MiXCR to reprocess the 5' RACE reads, holding one entry per CDR3 protein. The repertoire holds roughly 150,000 distinct CDR3 sequences, with about 7.3% as singletons. This clonotype was recorded many times. The chain is built from TRBV20-1 and TRBJ2-7; 12 positions agree with TRBD2. The material sequenced was blood, either unsorted or a sorted T cell fraction (not recorded which). The sequence came from a female donor with ankylosing spondylitis or in good health (not recorded which). This chain's CDR3 is CSARDSDGLAGTSYEQYF. The DNA of the CDR3 is TGCAGTGCTAGAGACTCCGACGGACTAGCGGGGACCTCCTACGAGCAGTACTTC.